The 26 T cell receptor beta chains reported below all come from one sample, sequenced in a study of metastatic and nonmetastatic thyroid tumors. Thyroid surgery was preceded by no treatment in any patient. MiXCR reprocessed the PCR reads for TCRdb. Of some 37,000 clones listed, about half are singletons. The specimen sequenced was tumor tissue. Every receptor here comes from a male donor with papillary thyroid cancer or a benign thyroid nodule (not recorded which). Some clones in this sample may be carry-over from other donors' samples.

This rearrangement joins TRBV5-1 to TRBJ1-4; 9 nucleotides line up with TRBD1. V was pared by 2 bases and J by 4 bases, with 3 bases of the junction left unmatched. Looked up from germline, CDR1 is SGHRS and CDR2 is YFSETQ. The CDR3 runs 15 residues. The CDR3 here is CASSLQGADNEKLFF. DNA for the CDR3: TGCGCCAGCAGCTTACAGGGGGCGGATAATGAAAAACTGTTTTTT.

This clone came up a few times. The CDR3 region is CSASGTVLGGDYNEQFF. In DNA, the CDR3 is TGCAGTGCTAGCGGGACAGTATTAGGCGGGGACTACAATGAGCAGTTCTTC. The rearrangement links TRBV20-1 to TRBJ2-1; possibly TRBD1 for D (7 bases). The ends were cut back, 3 bases at V and 3 bases at J, with 21 bases in the middle. From germline, CDR1 is DFQATT and CDR2 SNEGSKA (reference sequence). The CDR3 spans 17 residues.

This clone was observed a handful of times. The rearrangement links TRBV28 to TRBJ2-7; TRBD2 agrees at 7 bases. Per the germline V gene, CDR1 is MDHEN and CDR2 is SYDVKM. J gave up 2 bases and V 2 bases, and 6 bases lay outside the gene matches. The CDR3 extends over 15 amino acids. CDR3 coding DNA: TGTGCCAGCAGTTTAGAACCTAGCGGAGCCTACGAGCAGTACTTC. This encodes CASSLEPSGAYEQYF.

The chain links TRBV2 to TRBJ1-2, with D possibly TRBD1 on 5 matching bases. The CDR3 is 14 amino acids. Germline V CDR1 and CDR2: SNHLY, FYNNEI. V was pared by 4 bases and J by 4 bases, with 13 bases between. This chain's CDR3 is CASSASDGGYGYTF. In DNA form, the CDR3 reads TGTGCCAGCAGTGCAAGCGACGGGGGCTATGGCTACACCTTC.

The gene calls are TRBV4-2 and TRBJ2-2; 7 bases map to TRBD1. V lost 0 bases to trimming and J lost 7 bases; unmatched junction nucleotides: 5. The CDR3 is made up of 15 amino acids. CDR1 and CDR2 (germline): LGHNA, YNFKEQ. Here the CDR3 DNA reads TGTGCCAGCAGCCAAGACAGGGGGTCGGGCGGGGAGCTGTTTTTT. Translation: CASSQDRGSGGELFF.

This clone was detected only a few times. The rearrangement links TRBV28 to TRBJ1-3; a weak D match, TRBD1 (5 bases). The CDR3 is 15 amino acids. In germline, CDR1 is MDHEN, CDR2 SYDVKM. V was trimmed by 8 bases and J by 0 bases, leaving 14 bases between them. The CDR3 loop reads CASGGRTYSGNTIYF. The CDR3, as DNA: TGTGCCAGCGGGGGACGGACCTACTCTGGAAACACCATATATTTT.

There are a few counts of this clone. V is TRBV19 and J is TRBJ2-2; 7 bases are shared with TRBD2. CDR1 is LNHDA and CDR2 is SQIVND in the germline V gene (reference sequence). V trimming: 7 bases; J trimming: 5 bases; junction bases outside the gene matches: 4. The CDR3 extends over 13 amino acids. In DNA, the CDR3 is TGTGCCAGTACCCCCGGGGGGACCGGGGAGCTGTTTTTT. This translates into CASTPGGTGELFF. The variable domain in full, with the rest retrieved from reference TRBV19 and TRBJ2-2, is DGGITQSPKYLFRKEGQNVTLSCEQNLNHDAMYWYRQDPGQGLRLIYYSQIVNDFQKGDIAEGYSVSREKKESFPLTVTSAQKNPTAFYLCASTPGGTGELFFGEGSRLTVL.

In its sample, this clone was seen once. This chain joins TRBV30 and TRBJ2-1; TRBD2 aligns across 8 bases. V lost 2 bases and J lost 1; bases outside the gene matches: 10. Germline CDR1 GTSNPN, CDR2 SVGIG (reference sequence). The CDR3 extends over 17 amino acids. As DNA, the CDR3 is TGTGCCTGGAGTCAGACAAGCGGGGGAGTTTCCTACAATGAGCAGTTCTTC. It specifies CAWSQTSGGVSYNEQFF.

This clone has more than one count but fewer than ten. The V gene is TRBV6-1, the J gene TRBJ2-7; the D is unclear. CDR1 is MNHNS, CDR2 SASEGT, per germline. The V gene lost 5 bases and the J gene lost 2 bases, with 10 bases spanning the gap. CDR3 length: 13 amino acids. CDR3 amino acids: CASSTASPYEQYF. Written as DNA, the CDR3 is TGTGCCAGCAGTACCGCCTCTCCCTACGAGCAGTACTTC.

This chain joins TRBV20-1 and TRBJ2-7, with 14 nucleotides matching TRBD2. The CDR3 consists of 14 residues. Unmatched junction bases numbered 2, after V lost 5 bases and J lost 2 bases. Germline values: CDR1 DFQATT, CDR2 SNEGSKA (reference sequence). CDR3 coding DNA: TGCAGTGCTGGGACTAGCGGGAGACCCTACGAGCAGTACTTC. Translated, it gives CSAGTSGRPYEQYF.

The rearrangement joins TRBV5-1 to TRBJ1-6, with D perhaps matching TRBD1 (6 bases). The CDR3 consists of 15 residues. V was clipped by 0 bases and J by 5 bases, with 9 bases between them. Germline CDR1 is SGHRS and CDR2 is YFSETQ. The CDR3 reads CASSLAQGHNSPLHF. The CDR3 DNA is TGCGCCAGCAGCTTGGCGCAGGGGCATAATTCACCCCTCCACTTT.

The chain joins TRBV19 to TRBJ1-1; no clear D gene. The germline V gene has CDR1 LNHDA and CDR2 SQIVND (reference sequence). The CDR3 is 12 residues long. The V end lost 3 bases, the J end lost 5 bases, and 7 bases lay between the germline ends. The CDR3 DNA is TGTGCCAGTAGTATGAAAGGAACTGAAGCTTTCTTT. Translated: CASSMKGTEAFF.

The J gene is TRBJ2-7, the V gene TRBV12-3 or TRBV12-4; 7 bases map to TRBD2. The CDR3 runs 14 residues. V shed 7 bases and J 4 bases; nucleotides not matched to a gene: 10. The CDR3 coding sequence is TGTGCCAGCAAAGCGGGGCAGATTCATTACGAGCAGTACTTC. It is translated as CASKAGQIHYEQYF.

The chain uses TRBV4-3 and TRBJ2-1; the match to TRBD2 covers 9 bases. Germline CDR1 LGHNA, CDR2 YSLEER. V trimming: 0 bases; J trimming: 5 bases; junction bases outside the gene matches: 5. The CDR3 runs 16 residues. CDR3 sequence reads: CASSQDSSGTHNEQFF. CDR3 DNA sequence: TGCGCCAGCAGCCAAGATTCTAGCGGGACACACAATGAGCAGTTCTTC.

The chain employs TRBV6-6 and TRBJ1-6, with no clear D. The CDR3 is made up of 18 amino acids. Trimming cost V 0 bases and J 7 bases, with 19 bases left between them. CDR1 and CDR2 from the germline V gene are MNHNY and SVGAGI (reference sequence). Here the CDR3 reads CASSYSIPTAGGNSPLHF. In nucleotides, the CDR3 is TGTGCCAGCAGTTACTCGATCCCCACCGCGGGTGGAAATTCACCCCTCCACTTT.

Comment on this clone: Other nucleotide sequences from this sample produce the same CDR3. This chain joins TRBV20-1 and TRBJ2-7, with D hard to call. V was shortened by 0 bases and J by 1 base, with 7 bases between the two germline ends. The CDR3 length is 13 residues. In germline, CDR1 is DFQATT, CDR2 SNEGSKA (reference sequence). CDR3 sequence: CSARDGSSYEQYF. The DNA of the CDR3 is TGCAGTGCTAGAGACGGGTCATCCTACGAGCAGTACTTC.

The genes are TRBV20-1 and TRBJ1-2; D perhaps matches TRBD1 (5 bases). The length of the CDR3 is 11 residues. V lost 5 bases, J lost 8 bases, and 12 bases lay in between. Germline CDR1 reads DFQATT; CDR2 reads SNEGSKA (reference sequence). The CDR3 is CSAGDGKGYTF. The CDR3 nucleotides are TGCAGTGCTGGGGACGGAAAGGGCTACACCTTC.

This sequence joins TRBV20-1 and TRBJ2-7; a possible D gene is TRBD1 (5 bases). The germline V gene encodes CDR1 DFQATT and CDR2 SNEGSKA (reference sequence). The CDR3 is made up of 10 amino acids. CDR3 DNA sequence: TGCAGGGGGCCATCCTACGAGCAGTACTTC. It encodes CRGPSYEQYF.

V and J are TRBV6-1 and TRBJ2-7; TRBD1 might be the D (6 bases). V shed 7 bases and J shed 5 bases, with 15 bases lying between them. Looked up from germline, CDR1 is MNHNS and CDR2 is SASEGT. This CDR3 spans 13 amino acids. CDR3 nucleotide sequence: TGTGCCAGCATTCACAGGGCCCCCCACGAGCAGTACTTC. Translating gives CASIHRAPHEQYF.

Here the CDR3 DNA reads TGTGCCAGCAGCTTGGCCTACGGATACTACGAGCAGTACTTC. Amino acid sequence: CASSLAYGYYEQYF. The chain couples TRBV5-8 to TRBJ2-7; D is unresolved. Germline-derived CDR1 and CDR2 are SGHTS and YDEGEE. V was clipped by 0 bases and J by 3 bases, with 10 bases between them. CDR3 length: 14 residues.

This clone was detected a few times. CDR3 loop: CASSLGEGGKFF. For the CDR3, the DNA is TGTGCCAGCAGCTTAGGAGAGGGAGGAAAGTTCTTC. V is TRBV7-8 and J is TRBJ2-1, with D possibly being TRBD2 (6 bases). V gave up 1 base and J gave up 14 bases, with 12 bases separating them. Germline V gives CDR1 SGHVS, CDR2 FQNEAQ. CDR3 size: 12 residues.

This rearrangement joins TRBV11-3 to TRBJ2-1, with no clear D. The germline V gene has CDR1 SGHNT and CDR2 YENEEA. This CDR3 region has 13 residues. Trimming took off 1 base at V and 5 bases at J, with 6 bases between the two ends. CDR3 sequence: CASSLATDNEQFF. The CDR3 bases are TGTGCCAGCAGCTTAGCGACCGACAATGAGCAGTTCTTC.

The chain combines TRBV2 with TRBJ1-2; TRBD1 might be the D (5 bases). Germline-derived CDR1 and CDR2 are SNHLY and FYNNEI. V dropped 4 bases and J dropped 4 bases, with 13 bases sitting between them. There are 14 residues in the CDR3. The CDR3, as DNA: TGTGCCAGCAGTGCGATGACAGCTATCTATGGCTACACCTTC. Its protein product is CASSAMTAIYGYTF.

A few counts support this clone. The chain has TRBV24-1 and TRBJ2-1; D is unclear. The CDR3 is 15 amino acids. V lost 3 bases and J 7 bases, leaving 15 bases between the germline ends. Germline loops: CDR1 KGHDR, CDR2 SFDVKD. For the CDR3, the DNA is TGTGCCACCAGTGATACTTACTTACAAGGGAATGAGCAGTTCTTC. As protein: CATSDTYLQGNEQFF.

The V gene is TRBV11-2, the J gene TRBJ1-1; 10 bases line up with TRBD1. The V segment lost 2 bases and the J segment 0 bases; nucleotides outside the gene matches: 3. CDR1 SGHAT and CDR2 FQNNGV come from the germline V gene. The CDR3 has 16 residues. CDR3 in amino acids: CASSLMGQGMNTEAFF. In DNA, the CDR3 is TGTGCCAGCAGCTTAATGGGACAGGGGATGAACACTGAAGCTTTCTTT.

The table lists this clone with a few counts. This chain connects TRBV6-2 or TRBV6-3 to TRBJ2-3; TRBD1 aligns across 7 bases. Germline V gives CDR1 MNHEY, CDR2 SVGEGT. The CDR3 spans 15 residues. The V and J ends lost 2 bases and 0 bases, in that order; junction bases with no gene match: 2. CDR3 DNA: TGTGCCAGCAGTTACAGGGGGCCCAGCACAGATACGCAGTATTTT. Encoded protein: CASSYRGPSTDTQYF.